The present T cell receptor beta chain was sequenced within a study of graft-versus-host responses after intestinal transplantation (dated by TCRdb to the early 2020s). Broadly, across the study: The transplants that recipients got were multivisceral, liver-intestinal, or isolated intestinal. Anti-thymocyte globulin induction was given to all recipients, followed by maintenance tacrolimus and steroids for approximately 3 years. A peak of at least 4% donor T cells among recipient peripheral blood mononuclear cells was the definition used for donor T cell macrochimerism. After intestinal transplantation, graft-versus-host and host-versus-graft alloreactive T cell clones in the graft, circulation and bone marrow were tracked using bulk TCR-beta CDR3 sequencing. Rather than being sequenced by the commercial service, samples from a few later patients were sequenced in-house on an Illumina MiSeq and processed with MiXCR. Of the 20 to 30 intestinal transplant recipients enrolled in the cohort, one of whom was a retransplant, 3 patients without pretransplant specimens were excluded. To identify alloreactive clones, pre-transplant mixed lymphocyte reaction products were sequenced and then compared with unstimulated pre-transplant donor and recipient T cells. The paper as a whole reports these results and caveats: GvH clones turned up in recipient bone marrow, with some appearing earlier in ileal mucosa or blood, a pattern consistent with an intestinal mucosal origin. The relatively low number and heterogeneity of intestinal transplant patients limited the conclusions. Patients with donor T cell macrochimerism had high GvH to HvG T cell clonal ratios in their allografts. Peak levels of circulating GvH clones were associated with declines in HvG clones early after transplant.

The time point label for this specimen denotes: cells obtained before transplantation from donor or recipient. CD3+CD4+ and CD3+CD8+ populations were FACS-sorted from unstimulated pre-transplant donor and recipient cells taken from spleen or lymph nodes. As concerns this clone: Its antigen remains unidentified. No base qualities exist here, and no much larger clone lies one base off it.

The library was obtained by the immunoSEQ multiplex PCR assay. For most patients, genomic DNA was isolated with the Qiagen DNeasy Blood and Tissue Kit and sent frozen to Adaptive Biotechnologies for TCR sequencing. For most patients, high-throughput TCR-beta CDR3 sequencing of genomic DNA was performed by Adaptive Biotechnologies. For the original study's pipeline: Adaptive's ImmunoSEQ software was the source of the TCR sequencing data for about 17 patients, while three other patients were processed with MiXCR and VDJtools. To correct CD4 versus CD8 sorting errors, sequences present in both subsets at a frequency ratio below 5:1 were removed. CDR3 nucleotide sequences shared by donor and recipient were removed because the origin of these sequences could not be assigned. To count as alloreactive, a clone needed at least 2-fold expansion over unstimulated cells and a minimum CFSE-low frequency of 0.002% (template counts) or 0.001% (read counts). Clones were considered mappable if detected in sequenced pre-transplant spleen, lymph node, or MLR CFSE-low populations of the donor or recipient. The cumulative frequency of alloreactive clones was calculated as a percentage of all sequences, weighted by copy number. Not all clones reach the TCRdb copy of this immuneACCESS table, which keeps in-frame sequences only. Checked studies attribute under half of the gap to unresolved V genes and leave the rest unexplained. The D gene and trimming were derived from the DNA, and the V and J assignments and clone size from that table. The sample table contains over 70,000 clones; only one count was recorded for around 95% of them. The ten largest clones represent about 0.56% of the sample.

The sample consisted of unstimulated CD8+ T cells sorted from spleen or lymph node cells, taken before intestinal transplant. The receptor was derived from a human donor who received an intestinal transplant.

The DNA sequence is as follows: TGTGCCAGCAGTGACGGTATCAGGTGGTATCAGCCCCAGCATTTT. Its translation reads: CASSDGIRWYQPQHF. The chain employs TRBV28 and TRBJ1-5; no confident D gene assignment can be made. The CDR3 starts with the cysteine, ends with the phenylalanine, and has 15 residues. Here the CDR3 DNA is all that survives: 45 bases in frame from base 1. The germline V gene encodes CDR1 MDHEN and CDR2 SYDVKM. V is cut by 5 bases and J by 5 bases, and the space between the germline ends is 16 bases. Joined to the reference TRBV28 and TRBJ1-5 proteins, this CDR3 gives the full variable domain: DVKVTQSSRYLVKRTGEKVFLECVQDMDHENMFWYRQDPGLGLRLIYFSYDVKMKEKGDIPEGYSVSREKKERFSLILESASTNQTSMYLCASSDGIRWYQPQHFGDGTRLSIL.